This T cell receptor beta chain was profiled in a study of T cells in Graves' hyperthyroidism and ophthalmopathy. What was amplified from RNA transcripts were TCR beta CDR3 regions. A first-round RT-PCR of the TCR CDR3 used the HTBI primer set. TCRdb ran MiXCR on the multiplex PCR reads and lists one entry per CDR3 protein. The sample lists roughly 640,000 distinct CDR3 sequences; approximately 15% were seen once. The table lists this clonotype with a few counts. Trimming took off 6 bases at V and 2 bases at J, with 8 bases between the two ends. CDR1 MNHNS and CDR2 SASEGT come from the germline V gene. CDR3 length: 12 amino acids.

The source material was blood. V usage is TRBV6-1 and J usage is TRBJ2-7; D gene uncertain. The source of this sequence is a woman aged 40 to 50 with Graves' ophthalmopathy. The CDR3 DNA reads TGTGCCAGCAGCCCAGATGCCTACGAGCAGTACTTC. Encoded protein: CASSPDAYEQYF.